This T cell receptor (beta chain) derives from a study of identifying expanded T cells in peripheral blood (dated by TCRdb to between 2018 and 2021). General notes on the study: Technical replicates were generated by sequencing separate aliquots of the same genomic DNA pool, with four replicates compared pairwise.

No immune events, such as infections, were documented for the healthy donors during the collection period. To calibrate time-dependent variance in a beta-binomial model of T-cell clone differential abundance, blood repertoires from healthy donors were used as a training cohort. The training cohort included approximately 10 healthy donors, of whom 3 were female and 7 were male. Donor ages ranged from roughly 29 to 64 years, with an average of about 40 years. Whole blood from each healthy donor was obtained from a commercial supplier and was collected at three time points about 15 days apart. Genomic DNA was extracted from unsorted whole blood for immunosequencing. Trimming takes 3 bases from V and 5 bases from J, and the germline ends sit 10 bases apart. The CDR3 holds 13 amino acids from the cysteine to the phenylalanine. Of the read, only the CDR3 DNA is kept; its 39 bases are in frame from base 1. CDR1 is given as MNHEY and CDR2 as SMNVEV, both from the germline V gene (reference sequence).

About this clone itself: Its antigen target is currently unknown. No base-level quality is on record; no much larger clone is a single base apart.

General findings and caveats noted by the study authors: The authors expected that biological variance in healthy repertoires might rise further over much longer intervals, such as months to years. Across all healthy-donor time intervals, the beta-binomial model significantly lowered both the number of clones called differentially abundant and the false-positive rate. Between technical replicates the binomial model flagged around 1.2 differentially abundant clones, whereas over two weeks the binomial model flagged about 16.4 and over approximately 4 weeks around 18. Variance in clone template counts between approximately two-week samples significantly increased with total template count across all healthy donors.

The immunoSEQ Assay, which relies on bias-controlled multiplex PCR amplification of genomic DNA, was used to profile TCRbeta CDR3 regions. In the source study's methods: The absolute abundance of each unique TCRbeta CDR3 region was quantified after sequences were collapsed and filtered. Differential abundance was assessed using a binomial (Fisher-equivalent) model and a beta-binomial model in which time-dependent variance fitted from healthy donors was added. Any clone with fewer than 5 combined templates was excluded, and a clone was called differentially abundant if its Benjamini-Hochberg FDR was below 0.01. Using the form v = (b*log(k)+a)^2, the beta-binomial variance was modeled as a function of the total template count across the two samples. Here the immuneACCESS table is served through TCRdb, limited to in-frame sequences with V and J called. Missing clones are a known gap in these copies; in checked studies unresolved V genes cover under half, and the rest lacks a known reason. The V and J calls and clone size come from that table; D and trimming were worked out from the DNA. The sample table lists under 150,000 clones, approximately 86% of them with a count of one. The top ten clonotypes cover around 8.4% of the sample.

The clonotype comes from a person aged 18-69 years in good health. The specimen was blood. The sequence links TRBV27 to TRBJ2-5, with an unclear D gene assignment. The nucleotide sequence reads TGTGCCAGCAGTTTTTCGCTCCGTGAGACCCAGTACTTC. It specifies CASSFSLRETQYF.